This entry lists 8 T cell receptor beta chains sequenced from one sample in a study of blood T cell repertoires in COVID-19. Clones were read by immunoSEQ multiplex PCR, and TCRdb kept only the in-frame ones, dropping some. The table lists over 250,000 clones, roughly 90% of them singletons. Sample: peripheral blood. The receptors derive from a man aged 60 to 75 who had recovered from COVID-19.

The V gene is TRBV7-9, the J gene TRBJ2-6; D perhaps matches TRBD1 (5 bases). The CDR3 spans 17 residues. V lost 3 bases and J lost 1, with 13 bases in between. CDR1 and CDR2 (germline): SEHNR, FQNEAQ (reference sequence). DNA of the CDR3: TGTGCCAGCAGCTTCTCCGCAAGGGGATCTGGGGCCAACGTCCTGACTTTC. Residues: CASSFSARGSGANVLTF.

The chain joins TRBV5-4 to TRBJ2-1, with 9 nucleotides matching TRBD1. The germline CDR1 and CDR2 sequences are SGHNT and YYREEE (reference sequence). The V segment lost 4 bases and the J segment 2 bases; nucleotides outside the gene matches: 10. The CDR3 consists of 17 residues. For the CDR3, the DNA is TGTGCCAGCAGCCCCTTGCCCGGGACAGGGCCCTACAATGAGCAGTTCTTC. Its translation is CASSPLPGTGPYNEQFF.

V usage is TRBV7-9 and J usage is TRBJ1-3, with a tentative D call TRBD1 (6 bases). This CDR3 contains 15 residues. Germline lookup yields CDR1 SEHNR and CDR2 FQNEAQ (reference sequence). Trimming took 3 bases from V and 2 from J, leaving 11 bases between them. CDR3 sequence reads: CASSLDSSTGNTIYF. CDR3 DNA sequence: TGTGCCAGCAGCTTGGACAGTAGTACTGGAAACACCATATATTTT. Full variable domain (rest looked up from reference TRBV7-9 and TRBJ1-3): DTGVSQNPRHKITKRGQNVTFRCDPISEHNRLYWYRQTLGQGPEFLTYFQNEAQLEKSRLLSDRFSAERPKGSFSTLEIQRTEQGDSAMYLCASSLDSSTGNTIYFGEGSWLTVV.

This clone showed up just a few times. The chain recombines TRBV3-1 (or the pseudogene TRBV3-2) with TRBJ2-7; a possible D gene is TRBD1 (6 bases). The V and J ends lost 3 bases and 4 bases respectively, with 19 bases between them. CDR1 is LGHDT and CDR2 is YNNKEL in the germline V gene (reference sequence). The CDR3 loop spans 16 amino acids. The CDR3 coding sequence is TGTGCCAGCAGCCATGAGTCTCGAGGGGGAGCATACGAGCAGTACTTC. It translates to CASSHESRGGAYEQYF.

This chain joins TRBV7-8 and TRBJ2-7; a weak D match, TRBD1 (6 bases). V dropped 4 bases and J dropped 2 bases, with 15 bases sitting between them. CDR1 SGHVS and CDR2 FQNEAQ come from the germline V gene. There are 15 residues in the CDR3. CDR3 DNA: TGTGCCAGCAGCTACCTTGACAGGAGACCCTACGAGCAGTACTTC. Amino acids: CASSYLDRRPYEQYF.

The J gene is TRBJ2-3, the V gene TRBV4-2; 11 nucleotides line up with TRBD2. The germline V gene encodes CDR1 LGHNA and CDR2 YNFKEQ. CDR3 length equals 18 residues. With V trimmed by 6 bases and J by 4 bases, 15 bases remained unmatched. Written as DNA, the CDR3 is TGTGCCAGCAGGGGAAGGTTGGGTAGCGGGGGGGCCGCAGATACGCAGTATTTT. This codes for CASRGRLGSGGAADTQYF.

J is TRBJ1-2 and V is TRBV7-2; D is unclear. Germline CDR1 reads SGHTA; CDR2 reads FQGNSA. Between the trimmed V and J ends, which lost 5 bases and 6 bases, there was a span of 19 bases. This CDR3 has 15 amino acids. CDR3 bases: TGTGCCAGCAGCCCCTTATCCGTACAGTCCCATGGCTACACCTTC. It encodes CASSPLSVQSHGYTF.

This clone was recorded a few times. The chain combines TRBV27 with TRBJ2-5, with 12 bases aligning to TRBD1. The CDR3 is made up of 16 amino acids. The germline CDR1 and CDR2 sequences are MNHEY and SMNVEV (reference sequence). V lost 4 bases and J lost 5; bases outside the gene matches: 8. CDR3 sequence: CASSSRDRGLLETQYF. The CDR3 DNA reads as TGTGCCAGCAGTTCAAGGGACAGGGGGCTTCTCGAGACCCAGTACTTC.